One sample yielded the 15 T cell receptor beta chains listed below, sequenced in a study of tumor-infiltrating lymphocytes in localized non-small cell lung cancer. This table comes from immunoSEQ multiplex PCR, and its TCRdb copy is limited to in-frame clones, with some not included. The sample carries tens of thousands of clones, 73% recorded once. The sample was lung tumor tissue. The receptors come from a human donor with non-small cell lung cancer.

This clone has a handful of counts. V is TRBV6-1 and J is TRBJ1-5; perhaps TRBD1 as D (5 bases). Trimming removed 11 bases at V and 5 bases at J, with 16 bases between. There are 13 residues in the CDR3. The germline CDR1 and CDR2 sequences are MNHNS and SASEGT. In DNA form, the CDR3 reads TGTGCCGGGGCGGGGGAGGGGCATCAGCCCCAGCATTTT. This gives the protein CAGAGEGHQPQHF.

This clone came up once. V gene TRBV11-2 combines with J gene TRBJ1-1, with D tentatively TRBD1 (6 bases). The CDR3 has 14 residues. V was trimmed by 3 bases and J by 1 base, leaving 9 bases between them. In germline, CDR1 is SGHAT, CDR2 FQNNGV. CDR3 in amino acids: CASSLGARNTEAFF. Here the CDR3 DNA reads TGTGCCAGCAGCTTGGGGGCGAGGAACACTGAAGCTTTCTTT. The whole variable domain, remainder taken from reference TRBV11-2 and TRBJ1-1, is EAGVAQSPRYKIIEKRQSVAFWCNPISGHATLYWYQQILGQGPKLLIQFQNNGVVDDSQLPKDRFSAERLKGVDSTLKIQPAKLEDSAVYLCASSLGARNTEAFFGQGTRLTVV.

The rearrangement uses TRBV2 and TRBJ2-7; D perhaps matches TRBD1 (5 bases). In germline, CDR1 is SNHLY, CDR2 FYNNEI. With 6 bases removed from V and 0 bases from J, the gap between germline ends came to 15 bases. The CDR3 runs to 15 residues. This CDR3 reads CASRLDSSLSYEQYF. In nucleotides, the CDR3 is TGTGCCAGCAGACTCGACAGTTCCCTCTCCTACGAGCAGTACTTC.

The chain is built from TRBV7-7 and TRBJ2-1, with TRBD1 matching over 8 bases. The CDR3 consists of 14 residues. CDR1 SSHAT and CDR2 FNYEAQ come from the germline V gene (reference sequence). After removal of 1 base from V and 4 bases from J, the junction contained 0 bases not matched to a gene. CDR3 coding DNA: TGTGCCAGCAGCTTAGGGACAGGGTACAATGAGCAGTTCTTC. Translating gives CASSLGTGYNEQFF.

This clone appeared a few times. The chain couples TRBV5-1 to TRBJ1-2; 8 nucleotides align to TRBD1. Germline trimming cut 1 base from V and 9 bases from J; bases unmatched to any gene: 11. CDR1 and CDR2 (germline): SGHRS, YFSETQ. The CDR3 spans 15 residues. CDR3 in DNA: TGCGCCAGCAGCTTGTTACTGTCAGGGACAGGTAGCTACACCTTC. This translates into CASSLLLSGTGSYTF.

This clone was observed once. V is TRBV5-1 and J is TRBJ1-2; D gene ambiguous. Germline values: CDR1 SGHRS, CDR2 YFSETQ. V lost 0 bases and J 6 bases, leaving 9 bases between the germline ends. CDR3 length equals 13 residues. The CDR3: CASSLEVWDGYTF. The CDR3 DNA is TGCGCCAGCAGCTTGGAAGTATGGGATGGCTACACCTTC.

This chain uses TRBV14 with TRBJ2-2; D unresolved. Germline V lookup: CDR1 SGHDN, CDR2 FVKESK. The CDR3 is 14 amino acids. The V gene lost 2 bases and the J gene lost 3 bases, with 7 bases spanning the gap. This CDR3 is CASSQIGHTGELFF. CDR3 bases: TGTGCCAGCAGCCAAATAGGTCACACCGGGGAGCTGTTTTTT.

The chain joins TRBV5-1 to TRBJ1-5; D remains ambiguous. The V end was cut by 0 bases, the J end by 5 bases, with 6 bases between. This CDR3 is 13 amino acids long. Germline CDR1 and CDR2: SGHRS and YFSETQ. The CDR3 region is CASSLGGDQPQHF. The DNA for the CDR3 is TGCGCCAGCAGCTTGGGTGGAGATCAGCCCCAGCATTTT.

CDR3 residues: CASSVVVGTEAFF. CDR3 nucleotide sequence: TGTGCCAGCAGCGTAGTCGTGGGGACTGAAGCTTTCTTT. This sequence joins TRBV9 and TRBJ1-1, with D hard to call. The CDR3 contains 13 residues. With 0 bases removed from V and 5 bases from J, the gap between germline ends came to 8 bases. Germline V gene sequence: CDR1 SGDLS, CDR2 YYNGEE.

The CDR3 region is CASSLSTGAHNEQFF. DNA for the CDR3: TGTGCCAGCAGCTTATCGACAGGGGCCCACAATGAGCAGTTCTTC. The V gene is TRBV7-2, the J gene TRBJ2-1; 8 nucleotides match TRBD1. The CDR3 is 15 amino acids. Germline trimming cut 2 bases from V and 5 bases from J; bases unmatched to any gene: 5. Germline V CDR1 and CDR2: SGHTA, FQGNSA.

The chain recombines TRBV29-1 with TRBJ1-2; D remains unclear. The ends were cut back, 5 bases at V and 6 bases at J, with 10 bases in the middle. The CDR3 covers 11 residues. Germline V gene data show CDR1 as SQVTM and CDR2 as ANQGSEA. The DNA for the CDR3 is TGCAGCGTTACGGGGTCTAATGGCTACACCTTC. This gives the protein CSVTGSNGYTF.

This clone was recorded a few times. The rearrangement links TRBV6-1 to TRBJ1-3, with TRBD1 matching over 7 bases. Germline CDR1 reads MNHNS; CDR2 reads SASEGT. This CDR3 has 14 amino acids. V shed 6 bases, J shed 1 base, and the junction held 3 bases outside the gene matches. The CDR3 region is CASRGQFSGNTIYF. The CDR3 coding sequence is TGTGCCAGCAGGGGACAGTTTTCTGGAAACACCATATATTTT.

This CDR3 reads CASSRDRGNYGYTF. CDR3 in DNA: TGTGCCAGCAGCCGGGACAGGGGGAACTATGGCTACACCTTC. This chain links TRBV13 with TRBJ1-2; TRBD1 agrees at 11 bases. Losses at the gene ends were 5 bases for V and 2 bases for J; bases not matched to a gene: 1. Looked up from germline, CDR1 is PRHDT and CDR2 is FYEKMQ (reference sequence). The CDR3 contains 14 residues.

This chain uses TRBV4-1 with TRBJ2-1, with 12 bases fitting TRBD2. Germline trimming cut 5 bases from V and 4 bases from J; bases unmatched to any gene: 3. This CDR3 is built from 15 residues. Germline assignment: CDR1 MGHRA and CDR2 YSYEKL. In DNA, the CDR3 is TGCGCCAGCAGCTCTAGCGGGGGGGCTTACAATGAGCAGTTCTTC. The encoded protein is CASSSSGGAYNEQFF.

The chain employs TRBV6-1 and TRBJ2-7; perhaps TRBD1 as D (6 bases). CDR3 length equals 14 residues. V lost 2 bases and J lost 2, with 10 bases in between. Per the germline V gene, CDR1 is MNHNS and CDR2 is SASEGT. The CDR3 DNA follows: TGTGCCAGCAGTGAACAGGGGTCAACCTACGAGCAGTACTTC. It translates to CASSEQGSTYEQYF.